Presented here are 30 T cell receptor beta chains from one specimen sequenced in a study of control samples from healthy donors and cancer patients. Using immunoSEQ multiplex PCR, the repertoire was profiled, and TCRdb retains in-frame clones only, with some absent. The sample includes 150,000 to 180,000 clones, approximately 96% of them seen just once. Sequenced input: blood. The receptors were sampled from a man aged 40-49 years in good health.

The chain couples TRBV5-6 to TRBJ2-3; possibly TRBD1 or TRBD2 for D (5 bases each). This CDR3 region has 17 residues. V lost 2 bases and J lost 2, with 18 bases in between. The germline V gene encodes CDR1 SGHDT and CDR2 YYEEEE. CDR3 protein: CASSFQGSGLNTDTQYF. DNA for the CDR3: TGTGCCAGCAGCTTTCAGGGTTCGGGGTTAAACACAGATACGCAGTATTTT.

This chain links TRBV6-5 with TRBJ1-5; TRBD1 agrees at 12 bases. CDR1 and CDR2 (germline): MNHEY, SVGAGI. V shed 2 bases, J shed 7 bases, and the junction held 6 bases outside the gene matches. The CDR3 covers 16 residues. CDR3 DNA: TGTGCCAGCAGTTACGGGAGGGGGACAGGGGGCCAGCCCCAGCATTTT. This codes for CASSYGRGTGGQPQHF.

The chain couples TRBV4-2 to TRBJ2-2; TRBD1 matches at 7 bases. J gave up 0 bases and V 4 bases, and 2 bases lay outside the gene matches. The CDR3 totals 15 residues. Germline CDR1 reads LGHNA; CDR2 reads YNFKEQ. CDR3: CASSLGTANTGELFF. In DNA form, the CDR3 reads TGTGCCAGCAGCCTCGGGACAGCGAACACCGGGGAGCTGTTTTTT.

The V and J genes are TRBV29-1 and TRBJ2-3, with 7 bases identical to TRBD1. CDR1 SQVTM and CDR2 ANQGSEA come from the germline V gene. J lost 0 bases, V lost 7 bases, and 7 bases had no gene match. The CDR3 covers 14 residues. CDR3 DNA: TGCAGCGCCGGGGACAGCCCCAGCACAGATACGCAGTATTTT. Protein: CSAGDSPSTDTQYF.

Turning to this clone: This same CDR3 is encoded by further DNA sequences in the sample. The CDR3 DNA is TGTGCCAGCAGCCCAACCAGCGGGGGGGCGAATGAGCAGTTCTTC. Protein: CASSPTSGGANEQFF. The chain links TRBV28 to TRBJ2-1; 10 bases are a match to TRBD2. Losses at the gene ends were 6 bases for V and 7 bases for J; bases not matched to a gene: 9. This CDR3 region has 15 residues. Germline V gives CDR1 MDHEN, CDR2 SYDVKM. Complete variable domain (other parts from reference TRBV28 and TRBJ2-1): DVKVTQSSRYLVKRTGEKVFLECVQDMDHENMFWYRQDPGLGLRLIYFSYDVKMKEKGDIPEGYSVSREKKERFSLILESASTNQTSMYLCASSPTSGGANEQFFGPGTRLTVL.

This sequence joins TRBV7-7 and TRBJ1-1, with TRBD1 matching over 7 bases. J gave up 5 bases and V 3 bases, and 9 bases lay outside the gene matches. Germline CDR1 reads SSHAT; CDR2 reads FNYEAQ (reference sequence). There are 15 residues in the CDR3. The DNA of the CDR3 is TGTGCCAGCAGCTTCCTCGAGACAGGGATGACTGAAGCTTTCTTT. Protein sequence: CASSFLETGMTEAFF.

This chain uses TRBV29-1 with TRBJ2-7, with D perhaps TRBD1 (6 bases). Germline V gene sequence: CDR1 SQVTM, CDR2 ANQGSEA. The CDR3 is 14 amino acids. The V and J ends lost 6 bases and 1 base respectively, with 16 bases between them. DNA for the CDR3: TGCAGCGTCTATACCGGGACATCATCCTACGAGCAGTACTTC. This codes for CSVYTGTSSYEQYF.

The genes are TRBV7-9 and TRBJ2-7; 8 nucleotides align to TRBD1. V shed 5 bases, J shed 2 bases, and the junction held 2 bases outside the gene matches. The germline CDR1 and CDR2 sequences are SEHNR and FQNEAQ (reference sequence). This CDR3 is 13 amino acids long. CDR3 amino acids: CASSPGGTYEQYF. CDR3 sequence (DNA): TGTGCCAGCAGCCCAGGGGGCACCTACGAGCAGTACTTC. Drawing the rest from reference TRBV7-9 and TRBJ2-7, the complete variable domain is DTGVSQNPRHKITKRGQNVTFRCDPISEHNRLYWYRQTLGQGPEFLTYFQNEAQLEKSRLLSDRFSAERPKGSFSTLEIQRTEQGDSAMYLCASSPGGTYEQYFGPGTRLTVT.

The genes are TRBV4-1 and TRBJ1-4; no definite D call. Germline loops: CDR1 MGHRA, CDR2 YSYEKL. The CDR3 is 18 amino acids. V was shortened by 0 bases and J by 3 bases, with 17 bases between the two germline ends. The CDR3 here is CASSQEGGKVAPNEKLFF. The CDR3 DNA sequence: TGCGCCAGCAGCCAAGAGGGCGGGAAGGTGGCACCTAATGAAAAACTGTTTTTT.

This rearrangement joins TRBV21-1 to TRBJ2-5; the listed D gene, TRBD2, was not tested against the DNA. TRBV21-1 is shown as a pseudogene. The CDR3 runs 19 residues. The CDR3 DNA is TGTGCCAGCATCCCCCCGGGAGAGGAGGGGCTCTTTCCCAAAGAGACCCAGTACTTC. Translating gives CASIPPGEEGLFPKETQYF.

The chain combines TRBV10-3 with TRBJ1-5, with a possible D match to TRBD1 (5 bases). The CDR3 has 15 residues. Germline V gives CDR1 ENHRY, CDR2 SYGVKD. Deletions cut 6 bases from V and 0 bases from J, with 12 bases between. CDR3 in DNA: TGTGCCATCAGGACACAGGTGAATAGCAATCAGCCCCAGCATTTT. Translation: CAIRTQVNSNQPQHF.

The J gene is TRBJ2-5, the V gene TRBV6-1; TRBD2 is a possible D gene (7 bases). The germline V gene encodes CDR1 MNHNS and CDR2 SASEGT. V was trimmed by 4 bases and J by 4 bases, leaving 19 bases between them. CDR3 length: 16 amino acids. The CDR3 sequence: CASSALGAGALETQYF. Written as DNA, the CDR3 is TGTGCCAGCAGTGCCCTGGGGGCGGGGGCCTTAGAGACCCAGTACTTC.

This clone has just one count. The rearrangement links TRBV27 to TRBJ1-5, with D unclear. V was trimmed by 5 bases and J by 0 bases, leaving 8 bases between them. Germline CDR1 is MNHEY and CDR2 is SMNVEV (reference sequence). The CDR3 has 14 amino acids. The DNA of the CDR3 is TGTGCCAGCAGTCCTGATTATAGCAATCAGCCCCAGCATTTT. This sequence encodes CASSPDYSNQPQHF.

The DNA for the CDR3 is TGCGCCAGCAGCTTGGGGACAGGGAAACGTGCTACTGAAGCTTTCTTT. The encoded protein is CASSLGTGKRATEAFF. V is TRBV5-1 and J is TRBJ1-1, with 8 positions matching TRBD1. Losses at the gene ends were 0 bases for V and 5 bases for J; bases not matched to a gene: 9. Germline CDR1 reads SGHRS; CDR2 reads YFSETQ. This CDR3 comprises 16 residues.

The V and J genes are TRBV28 and TRBJ2-7, with 8 bases aligning to TRBD2. CDR1 and CDR2 (germline): MDHEN, SYDVKM. The CDR3 is made up of 14 amino acids. The V gene end was trimmed by 8 bases and the J gene end by 2 bases; junction bases not matched to a gene: 8. The CDR3: CASPASGQTYEQYF. CDR3 in DNA: TGTGCCAGCCCGGCTAGCGGGCAAACCTACGAGCAGTACTTC.

This chain uses TRBV28 with TRBJ1-6; TRBD1 matches at 7 bases. The CDR3 covers 17 residues. The J segment lost 0 bases and the V segment lost 6 bases, leaving 8 bases of the junction unmatched. Looked up from germline, CDR1 is MDHEN and CDR2 is SYDVKM. This CDR3 is CASRPPDRRSYNSPLHF. The CDR3 nucleotides are TGTGCCAGCAGGCCCCCGGACAGGCGCTCCTATAATTCACCCCTCCACTTT.

The rearrangement joins TRBV24-1 to TRBJ2-3; no clear D. The CDR3 runs to 18 residues. The ends were cut back, 3 bases at V and 2 bases at J, with 20 bases in the middle. Germline V gene sequence: CDR1 KGHDR, CDR2 SFDVKD. CDR3 sequence reads: CATSDPLYKAPFTDTQYF. The CDR3 bases are TGTGCCACCAGTGATCCCTTGTACAAGGCCCCCTTCACAGATACGCAGTATTTT.

The gene calls are TRBV4-1 and TRBJ1-1; a possible D gene is TRBD1 (6 bases). Germline lookup yields CDR1 MGHRA and CDR2 YSYEKL. Trimming cost V 1 base and J 7 bases, with 13 bases left between them. The CDR3 is 14 amino acids. CDR3 DNA: TGCGCCAGCAGCCAAGTGGGCCAGGGGAATGAAGCTTTCTTT. It codes for CASSQVGQGNEAFF.

This clone appeared once. CDR3 region: CATSLGQGGYTF. The DNA of the CDR3 is TGTGCCACCAGTTTGGGACAGGGAGGCTACACCTTC. V is TRBV24-1 and J is TRBJ1-2; 9 bases fit TRBD1. Trimming took 6 bases from V and 8 from J; bases not matched to a gene: 3. Germline V lookup: CDR1 KGHDR, CDR2 SFDVKD. The CDR3 has 12 residues.

The chain couples TRBV6-2 or TRBV6-3 to TRBJ2-1; TRBD1 agrees at 10 bases. The germline V gene has CDR1 MNHEY and CDR2 SVGEGT. CDR3 length equals 15 residues. V was pared by 5 bases and J by 8 bases, with 9 bases of the junction left unmatched. The DNA for the CDR3 is TGTGCCAGCAGTGAGAGGGACAGGGGTCGGGATGAGCAGTTCTTC. The encoded protein is CASSERDRGRDEQFF.

On this clone itself: An end of the junction differs from the germline gene, which may be a read error. The CDR3 nucleotides read TGTGCCAGCAGCTTCTCTTTGTACAGGGACGTGGGGCATGAGCAGCTCTTC. This sequence encodes CASSFSLYRDVGHEQLF. The V and J genes are TRBV5-6 and TRBJ2-1, with D possibly being TRBD1 (6 bases). This CDR3 has 17 amino acids. CDR1 SGHDT and CDR2 YYEEEE come from the germline V gene.

The V call is TRBV5-1, the J call TRBJ2-1; 10 positions match TRBD2. Germline trimming cut 0 bases from V and 3 bases from J; bases unmatched to any gene: 3. Germline V gene data show CDR1 as SGHRS and CDR2 as YFSETQ. This CDR3 spans 16 amino acids. CDR3 nucleotides: TGCGCCAGCAGCTTGGTTAGCGGGGGGCTCTACAATGAGCAGTTCTTC. Translated, it gives CASSLVSGGLYNEQFF.

V usage is TRBV12-3 or TRBV12-4 and J usage is TRBJ1-1; D is unclear. The CDR3 is 13 amino acids. V was shortened by 5 bases and J by 1 base, with 8 bases between the two germline ends. CDR3 in DNA: TGTGCCAGCAGTAACGGAGGGAACACTGAAGCTTTCTTT. It translates to CASSNGGNTEAFF.

V is TRBV9 and J is TRBJ2-3, with D perhaps TRBD2 (7 bases). Germline-derived CDR1 and CDR2 are SGDLS and YYNGEE. The CDR3 is 17 residues long. The CDR3 spells CASNLWGGQVQTDTQYF. The CDR3 bases are TGTGCTTCCAACCTATGGGGGGGCCAGGTTCAGACAGATACGCAGTATTTT.

This clone is a singleton in its sample. The V and J genes are TRBV6-5 and TRBJ1-6; unclear D gene. The CDR3 consists of 14 residues. Trimming cost V 6 bases and J 7 bases, with 13 bases left between them. Germline assignment: CDR1 MNHEY and CDR2 SVGAGI. The CDR3 is CASSFLVGNSPLHF. CDR3 coding DNA: TGTGCCAGCAGCTTCTTAGTGGGGAATTCACCCCTCCACTTT.

The V and J genes are TRBV5-1 and TRBJ2-2; D is unclear. The ends were cut back, 0 bases at V and 0 bases at J, with 6 bases in the middle. Per the germline V gene, CDR1 is SGHRS and CDR2 is YFSETQ. The CDR3 covers 15 residues. DNA of the CDR3: TGCGCCAGCAGCTTGGATGGGTCGAACACCGGGGAGCTGTTTTTT. Translation gives CASSLDGSNTGELFF.

The chain combines TRBV5-1 with TRBJ2-3; D tentatively fits TRBD1 or TRBD2 (5 bases each). Looked up from germline, CDR1 is SGHRS and CDR2 is YFSETQ. This CDR3 has 13 amino acids. Trimming took 4 bases from V and 2 from J, leaving 8 bases between them. CDR3 bases: TGCGCCAGCAGCCGTGGGACCACAGATACGCAGTATTTT. Protein product: CASSRGTTDTQYF.

This chain links TRBV28 with TRBJ2-6; D gene ambiguous. V was trimmed by 5 bases and J by 4 bases, leaving 18 bases between them. The CDR3 covers 17 residues. CDR1 is MDHEN, CDR2 SYDVKM, per germline. The CDR3 sequence is CASSETNTRRGANVLTF. The CDR3 DNA sequence: TGTGCCAGCAGTGAAACCAACACAAGGCGCGGGGCCAACGTCCTGACTTTC.

The chain links TRBV7-2 to TRBJ2-3; D might be TRBD2 (5 bases). V was clipped by 1 base and J by 2 bases, with 10 bases between them. The germline CDR1 and CDR2 sequences are SGHTA and FQGNSA. The CDR3 extends over 15 amino acids. CDR3 DNA sequence: TGTGCCAGCAGCTTAGGCCCTAGCCCCACAGATACGCAGTATTTT. Translation: CASSLGPSPTDTQYF. Drawing the rest from reference TRBV7-2 and TRBJ2-3, the complete variable domain is GAGVSQSPSNKVTEKGKDVELRCDPISGHTALYWYRQSLGQGLEFLIYFQGNSAPDKSGLPSDRFSAERTGGSVSTLTIQRTQQEDSAVYLCASSLGPSPTDTQYFGPGTRLTVL.

This rearrangement joins TRBV10-3 to TRBJ1-1, with D perhaps TRBD1 (5 bases). Germline assignment: CDR1 ENHRY and CDR2 SYGVKD. This CDR3 region has 15 residues. Trimming shortened V by 6 bases and J by 1 base, and 15 bases separated the two germline ends. The CDR3 DNA sequence: TGTGCCATCAGCCCACGGGGGACCCAGAACACTGAAGCTTTCTTT. Translated: CAISPRGTQNTEAFF.